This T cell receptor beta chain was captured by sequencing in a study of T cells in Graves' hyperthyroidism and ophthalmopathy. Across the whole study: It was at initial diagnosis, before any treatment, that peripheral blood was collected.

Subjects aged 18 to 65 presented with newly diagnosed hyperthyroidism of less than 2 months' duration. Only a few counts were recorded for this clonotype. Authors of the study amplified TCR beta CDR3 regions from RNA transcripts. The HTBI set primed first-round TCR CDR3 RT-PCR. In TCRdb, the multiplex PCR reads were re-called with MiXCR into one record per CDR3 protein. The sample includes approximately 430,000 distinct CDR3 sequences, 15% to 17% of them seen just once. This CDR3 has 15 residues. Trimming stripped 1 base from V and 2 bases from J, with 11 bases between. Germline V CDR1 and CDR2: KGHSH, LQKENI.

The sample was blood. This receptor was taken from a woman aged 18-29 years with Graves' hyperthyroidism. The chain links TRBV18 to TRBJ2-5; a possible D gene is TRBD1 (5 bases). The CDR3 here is CASSPLKTDQETQYF. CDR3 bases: TGTGCCAGCTCACCACTTAAGACAGATCAAGAGACCCAGTACTTC.